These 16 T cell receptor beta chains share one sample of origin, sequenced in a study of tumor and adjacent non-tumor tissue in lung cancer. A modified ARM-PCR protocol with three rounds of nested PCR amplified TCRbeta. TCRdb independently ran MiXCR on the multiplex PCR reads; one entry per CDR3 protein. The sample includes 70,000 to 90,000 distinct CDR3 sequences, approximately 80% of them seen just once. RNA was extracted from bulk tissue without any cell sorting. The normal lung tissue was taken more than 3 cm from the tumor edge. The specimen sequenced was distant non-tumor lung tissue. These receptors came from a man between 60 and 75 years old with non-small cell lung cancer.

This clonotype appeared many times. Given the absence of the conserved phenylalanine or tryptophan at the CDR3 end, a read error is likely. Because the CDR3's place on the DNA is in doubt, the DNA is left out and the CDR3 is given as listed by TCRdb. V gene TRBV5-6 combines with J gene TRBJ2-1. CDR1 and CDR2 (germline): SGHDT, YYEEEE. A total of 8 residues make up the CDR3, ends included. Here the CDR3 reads CASSLVQS.

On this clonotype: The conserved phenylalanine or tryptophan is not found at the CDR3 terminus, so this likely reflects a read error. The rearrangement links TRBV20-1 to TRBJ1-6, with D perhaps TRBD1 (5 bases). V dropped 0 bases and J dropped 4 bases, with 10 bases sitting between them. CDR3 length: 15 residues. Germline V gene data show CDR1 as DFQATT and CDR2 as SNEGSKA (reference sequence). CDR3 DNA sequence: TGCAGTGCTAGAGATACGGGGCAGTATAATTCACCCCTCCACTCT. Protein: CSARDTGQYNSPLHS.

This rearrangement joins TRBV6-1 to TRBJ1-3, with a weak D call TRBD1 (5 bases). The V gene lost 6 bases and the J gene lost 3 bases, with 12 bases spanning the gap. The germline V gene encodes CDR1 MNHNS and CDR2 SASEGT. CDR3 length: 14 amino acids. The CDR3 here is CASSSGTYGNTIYF. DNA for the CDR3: TGTGCCAGCAGCTCCGGGACCTATGGAAACACCATATATTTT.

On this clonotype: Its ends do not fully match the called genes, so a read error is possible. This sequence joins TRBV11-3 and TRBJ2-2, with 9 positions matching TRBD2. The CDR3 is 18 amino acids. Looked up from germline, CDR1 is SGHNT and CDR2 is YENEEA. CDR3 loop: CSSSSRGAGGYRSGELLF. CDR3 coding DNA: TGTTCCAGCAGCTCCCGGGGAGCGGGAGGATACAGATCCGGGGAGCTGTTATTT.

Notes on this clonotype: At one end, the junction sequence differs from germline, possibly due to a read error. CDR3 sequence reads: CSAIRENTEVFF. CDR3 nucleotide sequence: TGCAGTGCTATACGGGAGAACACTGAAGTTTTCTTT. The chain employs TRBV20-1 and TRBJ1-1; no reliable D call. Germline lookup yields CDR1 DFQATT and CDR2 SNEGSKA (reference sequence). CDR3 length equals 12 residues.

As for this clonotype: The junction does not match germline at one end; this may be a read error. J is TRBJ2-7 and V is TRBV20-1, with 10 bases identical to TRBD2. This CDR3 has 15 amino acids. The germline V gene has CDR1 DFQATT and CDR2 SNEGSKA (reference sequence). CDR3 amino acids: CNAASGTSALREEYF. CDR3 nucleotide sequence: TGCAATGCTGCTTCCGGGACTAGCGCTCTGAGGGAGGAGTACTTC.

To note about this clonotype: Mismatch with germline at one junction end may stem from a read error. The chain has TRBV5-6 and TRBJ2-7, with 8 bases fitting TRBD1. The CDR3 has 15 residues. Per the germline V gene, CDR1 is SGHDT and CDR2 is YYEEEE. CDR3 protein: CASRLVPGGGNEQYF. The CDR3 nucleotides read TGCGCCAGCAGGTTGGTACCAGGGGGCGGGAACGAGCAGTACTTC.

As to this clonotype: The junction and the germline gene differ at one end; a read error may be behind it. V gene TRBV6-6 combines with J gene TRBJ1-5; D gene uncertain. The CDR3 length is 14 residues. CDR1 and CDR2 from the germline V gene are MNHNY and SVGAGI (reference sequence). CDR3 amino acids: CASTIDISNQPRHF. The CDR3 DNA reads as TGTGCCAGCACAATAGACATCTCTAATCAGCCCCGGCATTTT.

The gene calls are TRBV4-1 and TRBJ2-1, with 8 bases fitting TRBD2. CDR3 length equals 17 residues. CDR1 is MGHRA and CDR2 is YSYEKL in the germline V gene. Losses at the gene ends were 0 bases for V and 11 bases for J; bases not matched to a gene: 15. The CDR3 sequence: CASSQEDRVLAGPKQFF. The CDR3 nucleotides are TGCGCCAGCAGCCAAGAGGACCGGGTATTAGCGGGACCTAAGCAGTTCTTC.

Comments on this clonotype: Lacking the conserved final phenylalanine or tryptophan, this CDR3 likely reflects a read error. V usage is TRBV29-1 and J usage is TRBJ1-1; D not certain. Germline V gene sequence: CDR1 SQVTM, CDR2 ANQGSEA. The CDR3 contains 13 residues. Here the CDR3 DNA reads TGCATCACTAAGATAGAGTATAACACTGAAGCTTTCCTT. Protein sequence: CITKIEYNTEAFL.

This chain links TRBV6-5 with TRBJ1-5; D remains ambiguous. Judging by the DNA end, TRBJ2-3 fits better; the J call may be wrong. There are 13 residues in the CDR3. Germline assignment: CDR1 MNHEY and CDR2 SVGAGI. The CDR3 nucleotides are TGTGCCAGCAGTTTAGTGGAAAATCAGCCCCAGTATTTT. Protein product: CASSLVENQPQYF.

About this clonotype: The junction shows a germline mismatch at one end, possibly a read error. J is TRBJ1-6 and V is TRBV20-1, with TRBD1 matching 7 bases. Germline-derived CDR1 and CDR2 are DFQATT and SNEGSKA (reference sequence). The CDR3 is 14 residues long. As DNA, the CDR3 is TGCAGTGCTAGTGACAGGGAGCCTAATTCACACCTCCACTTT. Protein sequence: CSASDREPNSHLHF.

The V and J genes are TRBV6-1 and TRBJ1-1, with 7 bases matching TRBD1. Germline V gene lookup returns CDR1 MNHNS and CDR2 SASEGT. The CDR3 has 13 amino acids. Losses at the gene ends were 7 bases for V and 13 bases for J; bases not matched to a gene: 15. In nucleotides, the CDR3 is TGTGCCAGCACCGGACAGGTCAGCACTGATGTTTTCTTT. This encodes CASTGQVSTDVFF.

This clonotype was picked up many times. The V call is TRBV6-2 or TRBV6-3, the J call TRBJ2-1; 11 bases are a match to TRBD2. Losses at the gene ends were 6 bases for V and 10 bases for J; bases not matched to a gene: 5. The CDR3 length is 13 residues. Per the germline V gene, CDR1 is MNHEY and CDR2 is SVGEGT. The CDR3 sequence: CASRDTSGSEQFF. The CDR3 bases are TGTGCCAGCAGGGACACTAGCGGGAGCGAGCAGTTCTTC.

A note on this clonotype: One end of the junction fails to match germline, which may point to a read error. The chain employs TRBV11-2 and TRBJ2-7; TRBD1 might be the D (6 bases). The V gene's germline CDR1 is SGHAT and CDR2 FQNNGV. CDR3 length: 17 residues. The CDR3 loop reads CASSLANRAMGIYEQFF. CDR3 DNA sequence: TGTGCCAGCAGCTTAGCAAACAGGGCGATGGGCATTTACGAGCAGTTCTTT.

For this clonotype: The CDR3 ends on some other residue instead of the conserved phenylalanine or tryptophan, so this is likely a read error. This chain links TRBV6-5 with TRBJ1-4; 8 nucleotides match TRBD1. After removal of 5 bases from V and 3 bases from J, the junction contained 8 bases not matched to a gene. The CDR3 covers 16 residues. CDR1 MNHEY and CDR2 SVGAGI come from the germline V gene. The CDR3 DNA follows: TGTGCCAGCAGTGAGCGGACAGGGCGGTCTAATGAAAAACTGTTTTTA. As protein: CASSERTGRSNEKLFL.